The T cell receptor beta chain under discussion was sequenced for a study of blood T cell repertoires in COVID-19. Germline CDR1 and CDR2: SEHNR and FQNEAQ (reference sequence). V was clipped by 4 bases and J by 2 bases, with 16 bases between them. This CDR3 comprises 16 residues. Only one count was recorded for this clone. Clones were sequenced by immunoSEQ multiplex PCR, and TCRdb holds only the in-frame ones, with some missing. The repertoire holds 200,000 or so clones, with 75% to 90% as singletons. Sequenced sample: PBMCs or T cells enriched from blood (not recorded which). V is TRBV7-9 and J is TRBJ2-3, with D perhaps matching TRBD1 (8 bases). This TCR came from a woman aged 40-49 years with acute COVID-19. Written as DNA, the CDR3 is TGTGCCAGCAGCTCGCGGACAGGGAGGGTCACAGATACGCAGTATTTT. Residues: CASSSRTGRVTDTQYF.